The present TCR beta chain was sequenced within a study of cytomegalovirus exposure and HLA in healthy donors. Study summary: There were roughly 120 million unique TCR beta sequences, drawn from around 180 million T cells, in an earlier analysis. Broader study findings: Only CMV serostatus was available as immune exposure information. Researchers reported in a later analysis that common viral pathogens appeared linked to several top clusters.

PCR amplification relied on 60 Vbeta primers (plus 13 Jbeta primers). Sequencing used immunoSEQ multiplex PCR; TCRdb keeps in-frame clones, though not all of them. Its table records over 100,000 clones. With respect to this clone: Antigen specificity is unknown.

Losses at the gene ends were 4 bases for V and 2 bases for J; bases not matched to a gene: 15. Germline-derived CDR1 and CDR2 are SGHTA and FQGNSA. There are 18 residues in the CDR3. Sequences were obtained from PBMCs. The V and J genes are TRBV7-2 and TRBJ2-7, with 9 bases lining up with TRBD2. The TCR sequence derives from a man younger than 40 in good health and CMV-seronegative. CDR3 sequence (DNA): TGTGCCAGCAGCTCGCGGGGGGGAATGACAGCGGGTACCTACGAGCAGTACTTC. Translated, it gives CASSSRGGMTAGTYEQYF.